This T cell receptor (beta chain) was found in a study of shared clonotypes between healthy human individuals. About the study: Donors were a couple of women and three men aged 18 to 49.

The CDR3 is 15 residues long. Trimming took 3 bases from V and 8 from J, leaving 17 bases between them. Per germline, CDR1 MNHEY and CDR2 SMNVEV (reference sequence). Clones were read by immunoSEQ multiplex PCR, and TCRdb kept only the in-frame ones, dropping some. This sample has around 1.4 million clones, with approximately 98.5% found just once. Every donor, a Caucasian adult, lived in Nashville, Tennessee. The receptor's source is a man aged 25 to 45 in good health. Sequencing was done on a sample of naive CD4+ T cells sorted from blood. Subset described: CD45RA+ positively selected. The V and J genes are TRBV27 and TRBJ2-1; TRBD2 is a possible D gene (5 bases). As DNA, the CDR3 is TGTGCCAGCAGTTTCGGGAAGGGCTGGTTCGATGAGCAGTTCTTC. It encodes CASSFGKGWFDEQFF.